Presented here are 5 T cell receptor beta chains from one specimen sequenced in a study of Ad26.COV2.S vaccination and SARS-CoV-2 variants. The treatment was: about 20 received Ad26.COV2.S at low or high dose, single or two shots; several received placebo; per-sample allocation not given. Day 63 following the first vaccine or placebo injection was when the samples were taken. Sequencing was performed with immunoSEQ multiplex PCR; in TCRdb, only in-frame clones are kept and a portion is missing. The sample has 450,000 to 550,000 clones, 80% to 90% seen once. The sequenced sample was peripheral blood, obtained in a trial of Ad26.COV2.S vaccine versus placebo. The receptors derive from a person aged 18 to 59 who received the Ad26.COV2.S COVID-19 vaccine or a placebo.

This clone appeared a single time. The chain recombines TRBV6-2 or TRBV6-3 with TRBJ1-5; possibly TRBD1 for D (5 bases). Per germline, CDR1 MNHEY and CDR2 SVGEGT. The ends were cut back, 6 bases at V and 2 bases at J, with 11 bases in the middle. The CDR3 covers 14 residues. As DNA, the CDR3 is TGTGCCAGCAGCCGGGACCATGGCAATCAGCCCCAGCATTTT. As protein: CASSRDHGNQPQHF.

Remarks on this clone: Other DNA sequences in this sample translate to the same CDR3. V usage is TRBV5-1 and J usage is TRBJ2-1; the D is unclear. Trimming cost V 0 bases and J 7 bases, with 5 bases left between them. CDR1 and CDR2 from the germline V gene are SGHRS and YFSETQ. The CDR3 covers 12 residues. CDR3: CASSLGGNEQFF. The DNA of the CDR3 is TGCGCCAGCAGCTTGGGGGGAAATGAGCAGTTCTTC. Full variable domain (missing parts from reference TRBV5-1 and TRBJ2-1): KAGVTQTPRYLIKTRGQQVTLSCSPISGHRSVSWYQQTPGQGLQFLFEYFSETQRNKGNFPGRFSGRQFSNSRSEMNVSTLELGDSALYLCASSLGGNEQFFGPGTRLTVL.

The chain carries TRBV19 and TRBJ2-4; D perhaps matches TRBD1 (7 bases). Per the germline V gene, CDR1 is LNHDA and CDR2 is SQIVND (reference sequence). The CDR3 contains 16 residues. V was shortened by 2 bases and J by 4 bases, with 15 bases between the two germline ends. Written as DNA, the CDR3 is TGTGCCAGTAGTATAACCTGGGCGGGACAGAAAAACATTCAGTACTTC. Amino acid sequence: CASSITWAGQKNIQYF. Full variable domain (rest looked up from reference TRBV19 and TRBJ2-4): DGGITQSPKYLFRKEGQNVTLSCEQNLNHDAMYWYRQDPGQGLRLIYYSQIVNDFQKGDIAEGYSVSREKKESFPLTVTSAQKNPTAFYLCASSITWAGQKNIQYFGAGTRLSVL.

This chain connects TRBV14 to TRBJ2-1; either TRBD1 or TRBD2 may fit D (6 bases each). Trimming took 1 base from V and 8 from J, leaving 18 bases between them. Germline loops: CDR1 SGHDN, CDR2 FVKESK. This CDR3 region has 16 residues. This CDR3 reads CASSQGGANLQDEQFF. The CDR3 bases are TGTGCCAGCAGCCAAGGGGGGGCTAACCTCCAAGATGAGCAGTTCTTC.

V usage is TRBV6-5 and J usage is TRBJ2-4, with D possibly matching TRBD1 (5 bases). The V end was cut by 5 bases, the J end by 0 bases, with 11 bases between. The CDR3 spans 15 residues. In germline, CDR1 is MNHEY, CDR2 SVGAGI. CDR3: CASSQTVLAKNIQYF. DNA for the CDR3: TGTGCCAGCAGTCAGACAGTATTAGCCAAAAACATTCAGTACTTC.